This T cell receptor (beta chain) was documented in a study of blood T cell repertoires in COVID-19. The repertoire was sequenced with immunoSEQ multiplex PCR; TCRdb's copy has only in-frame clones and lacks some. Of around 240,000 clones in the sample, 90% were seen once. Germline values: CDR1 LGHDT, CDR2 YNNKEL (reference sequence). Unmatched junction bases numbered 0, after V lost 0 bases and J lost 4 bases. This CDR3 spans 14 amino acids. The sequenced sample consisted of PBMCs or T cells enriched from blood (not recorded which). The V call is TRBV3-1 (or the pseudogene TRBV3-2), the J call TRBJ1-1, with 9 positions matching TRBD1. The sequence was collected from a man aged 50-59 years who had been exposed to COVID-19. The CDR3, as DNA: TGTGCCAGCAGCCAAGAGGACAGGGGCACTGAAGCTTTCTTT. Protein product: CASSQEDRGTEAFF.